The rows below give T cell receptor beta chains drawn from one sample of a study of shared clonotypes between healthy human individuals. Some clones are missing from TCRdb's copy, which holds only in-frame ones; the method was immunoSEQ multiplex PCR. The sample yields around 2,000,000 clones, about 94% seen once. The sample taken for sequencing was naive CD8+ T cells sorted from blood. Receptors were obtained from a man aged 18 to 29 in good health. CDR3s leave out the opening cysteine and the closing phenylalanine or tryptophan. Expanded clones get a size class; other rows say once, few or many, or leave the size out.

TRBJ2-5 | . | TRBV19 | ASSIGTKAGETQY
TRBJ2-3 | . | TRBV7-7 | ASSLGKGTDTQY
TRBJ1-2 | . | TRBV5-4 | ASSLGDAILNYGYT
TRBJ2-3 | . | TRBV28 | ASSLLLGQGTDTQY
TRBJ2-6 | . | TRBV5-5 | ASNDPSGANVLT
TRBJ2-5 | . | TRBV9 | ASSVGSYQETQY
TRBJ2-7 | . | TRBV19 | ASSISFGANEQY
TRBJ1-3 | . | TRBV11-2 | ASSLEGNTIY
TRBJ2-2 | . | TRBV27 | ASSLYFAGELF
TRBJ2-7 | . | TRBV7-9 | ASSPWTGGLYEQY
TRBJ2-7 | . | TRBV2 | ASQEGRWYEQY
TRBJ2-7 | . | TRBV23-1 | ASSHPYTVGQY
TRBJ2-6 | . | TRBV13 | ASSPGGGFGANVLT
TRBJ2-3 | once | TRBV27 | ASSPTGWGTDTQY
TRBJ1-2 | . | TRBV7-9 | ASSLVVTGYGYT
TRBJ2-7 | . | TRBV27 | ASSSIGSGAYEQY
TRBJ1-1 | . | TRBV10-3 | AIREMGTEAF
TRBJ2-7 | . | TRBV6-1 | ASSPSGWLLH
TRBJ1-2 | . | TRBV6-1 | ASSETGSGGYT
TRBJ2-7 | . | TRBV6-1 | ASSPTAYTYEQY
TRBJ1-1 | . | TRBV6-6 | ASSFASMNTEAF
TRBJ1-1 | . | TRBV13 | ASSLEAGTEAF
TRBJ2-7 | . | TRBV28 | ASNRQGWVYEQY
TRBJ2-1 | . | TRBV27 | ASSSLASGTYNEQF
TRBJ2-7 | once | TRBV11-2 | ASQQAESAYEQY
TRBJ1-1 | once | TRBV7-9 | ASSLDGVQAF
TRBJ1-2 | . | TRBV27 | ASSLLGQDYGYT
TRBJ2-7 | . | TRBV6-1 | ASIDERRPSYEQY
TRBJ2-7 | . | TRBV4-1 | ASSQLQGGEQY
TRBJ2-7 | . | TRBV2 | ASSETADPSFYEQY
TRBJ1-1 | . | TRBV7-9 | ASSATGQGGTEAF
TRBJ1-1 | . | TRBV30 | AWSVQGHTEAF
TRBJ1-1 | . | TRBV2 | ASSDELAAGFLAADTEAF
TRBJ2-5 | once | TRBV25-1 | ASSGATQY
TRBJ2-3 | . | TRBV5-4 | ASSPGLAVTDTQY
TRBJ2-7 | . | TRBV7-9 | ASSLDGGSQGYEQY
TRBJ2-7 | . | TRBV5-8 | ASRVSYEQY
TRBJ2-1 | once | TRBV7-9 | ASSLTASGYNEQF
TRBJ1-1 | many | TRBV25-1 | ASSGRIGGPEAF
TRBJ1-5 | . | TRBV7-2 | ASSLALLGQTFQH
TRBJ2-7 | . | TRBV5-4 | AYRPQGSAEQY
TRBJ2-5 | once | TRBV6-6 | ASGLAGGLETQY
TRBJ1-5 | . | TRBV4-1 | ASSQRQGYQPQH
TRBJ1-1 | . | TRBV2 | ASIKDLNTEAF
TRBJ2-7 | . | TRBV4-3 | ASSLERKEFDEQY
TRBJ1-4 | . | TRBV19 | ASSIGDDLF
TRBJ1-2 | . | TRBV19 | ASENGTGAVPGYT